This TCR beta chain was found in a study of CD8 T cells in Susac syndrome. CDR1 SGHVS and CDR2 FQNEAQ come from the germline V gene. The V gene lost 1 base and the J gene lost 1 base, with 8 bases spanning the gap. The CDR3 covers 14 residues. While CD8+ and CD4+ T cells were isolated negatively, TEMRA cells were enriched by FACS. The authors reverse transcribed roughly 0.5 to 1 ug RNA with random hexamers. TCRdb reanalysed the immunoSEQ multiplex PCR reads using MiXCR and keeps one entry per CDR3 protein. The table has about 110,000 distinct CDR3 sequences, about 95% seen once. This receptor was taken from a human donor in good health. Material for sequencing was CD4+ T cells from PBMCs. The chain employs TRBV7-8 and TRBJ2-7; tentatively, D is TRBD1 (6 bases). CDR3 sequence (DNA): TGTGCCAGCAGCTTAGGGGGGCCTTCCTACGAGCAGTACTTC. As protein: CASSLGGPSYEQYF.